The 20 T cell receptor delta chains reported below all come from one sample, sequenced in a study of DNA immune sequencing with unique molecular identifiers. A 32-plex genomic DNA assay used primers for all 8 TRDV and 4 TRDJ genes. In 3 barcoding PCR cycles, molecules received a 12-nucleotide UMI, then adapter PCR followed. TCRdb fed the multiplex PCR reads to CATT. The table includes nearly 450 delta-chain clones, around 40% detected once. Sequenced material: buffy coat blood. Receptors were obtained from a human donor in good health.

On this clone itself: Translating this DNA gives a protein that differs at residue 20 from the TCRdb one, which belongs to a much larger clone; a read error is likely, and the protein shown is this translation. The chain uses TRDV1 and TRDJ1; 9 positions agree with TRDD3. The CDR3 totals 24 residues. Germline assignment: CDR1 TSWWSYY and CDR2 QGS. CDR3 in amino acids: CALGVSPLGPGDTSTPPYTYKLIF. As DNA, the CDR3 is TGTGCTCTTGGGGTGTCCCCCCTTGGCCCTGGGGATACGAGTACCCCTCCGTACACCTATAAACTCATCTTT.

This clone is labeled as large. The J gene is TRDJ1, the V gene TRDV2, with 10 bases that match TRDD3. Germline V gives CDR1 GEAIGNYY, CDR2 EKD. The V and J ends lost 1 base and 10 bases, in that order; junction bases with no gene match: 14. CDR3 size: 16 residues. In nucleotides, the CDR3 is TGTGCCTGTGACACTGTGGGTACTGGGGGATTTGAAAGACTCATCTTT. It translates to CACDTVGTGGFERLIF.

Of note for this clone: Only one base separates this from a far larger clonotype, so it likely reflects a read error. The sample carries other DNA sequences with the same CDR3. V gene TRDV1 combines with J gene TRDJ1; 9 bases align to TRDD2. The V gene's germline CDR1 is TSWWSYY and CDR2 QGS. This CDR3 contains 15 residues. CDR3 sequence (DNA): TGTGCTCTCGGGGAACCGGCCTTCCTACGGTTAGAGCTCATCTTT. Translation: CALGEPAFLRLELIF.

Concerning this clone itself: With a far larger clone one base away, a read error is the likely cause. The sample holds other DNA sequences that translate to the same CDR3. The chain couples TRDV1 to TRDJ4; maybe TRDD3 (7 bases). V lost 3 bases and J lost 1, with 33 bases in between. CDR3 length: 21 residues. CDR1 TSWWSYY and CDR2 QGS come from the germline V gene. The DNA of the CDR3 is TGTGCTCTTGGGGAGGCGAGGCGTTCTTTCCTAAAGTACTGGGGTGGCAGACCCCTGATCTTT. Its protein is CALGEARRSFLKYWGGRPLIF.

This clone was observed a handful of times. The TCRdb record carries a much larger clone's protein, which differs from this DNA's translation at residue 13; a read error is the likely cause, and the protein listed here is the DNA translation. DNA of the CDR3: TGTGCTCTTGGGGAACCGGCCTTCCTACGGTTAGAGCCCATCTTT. This translates into CALGEPAFLRLEPIF. V and J are TRDV1 and TRDJ1, with 9 nucleotides matching TRDD2. Trimming at V came to 1 base and at J to 13 bases, leaving 13 bases not matched to a gene. This CDR3 has 15 residues. Germline V CDR1 and CDR2: TSWWSYY, QGS.

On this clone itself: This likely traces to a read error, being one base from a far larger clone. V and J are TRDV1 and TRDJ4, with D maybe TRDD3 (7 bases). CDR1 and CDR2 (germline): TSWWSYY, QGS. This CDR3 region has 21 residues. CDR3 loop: CALWEARRSFLKYWGGRPLIF. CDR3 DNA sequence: TGTGCTCTTTGGGAGGCGAGGCGTTCTTTCCTAAAGTACTGGGGAGGCAGACCCCTGATCTTT.

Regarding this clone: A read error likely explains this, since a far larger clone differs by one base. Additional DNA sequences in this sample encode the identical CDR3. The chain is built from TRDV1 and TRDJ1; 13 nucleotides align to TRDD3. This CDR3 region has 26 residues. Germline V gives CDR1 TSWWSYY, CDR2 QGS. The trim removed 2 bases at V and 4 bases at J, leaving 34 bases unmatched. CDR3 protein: CALGESAPYHPPHWGIRGIPLDKLIF. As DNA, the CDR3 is TGTGCTCTTGGGGAATCGGCCCCTTACCACCCCCCTCACTGGGGGATACGCGGCATACCTCTCGATAAACTCATCTTT.

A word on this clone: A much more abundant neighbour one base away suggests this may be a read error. CDR3 loop: CACDTVRNGGYAPVEKLIF. The CDR3 DNA reads TGTGCCTGTGACACCGTGAGGAACGGGGGATACGCTCCCGTAGAGAAACTCATCTTT. The chain recombines TRDV2 with TRDJ1, with TRDD3 matching 10 bases. CDR1 is GEAIGNYY and CDR2 is EKD in the germline V gene. The CDR3 runs to 19 residues. V lost 0 bases, J lost 8 bases, and 20 bases stayed unmatched.

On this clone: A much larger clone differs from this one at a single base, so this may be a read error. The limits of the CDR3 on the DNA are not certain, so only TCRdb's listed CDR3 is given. The CDR3 sequence is CSVLLCSKEIQGKIPIQYTDKLIF. The chain is built from TRAV29/DV5 and TRDJ1; TRDD3 reflects the table's D call only, with no check against the DNA. The CDR3 length is 24 residues, termini included. Germline V lookup: CDR1 NSMFDY, CDR2 ISSIKDK.

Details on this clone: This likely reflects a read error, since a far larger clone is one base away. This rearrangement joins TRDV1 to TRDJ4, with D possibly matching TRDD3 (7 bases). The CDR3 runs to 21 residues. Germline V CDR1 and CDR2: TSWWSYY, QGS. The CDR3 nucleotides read TGTGCTCTTGGGGAGGCGAGGCGTTCTTTCCTAAAGTACTGGGGAGGCAGACCCCTGTTCTTT. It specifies CALGEARRSFLKYWGGRPLFF.

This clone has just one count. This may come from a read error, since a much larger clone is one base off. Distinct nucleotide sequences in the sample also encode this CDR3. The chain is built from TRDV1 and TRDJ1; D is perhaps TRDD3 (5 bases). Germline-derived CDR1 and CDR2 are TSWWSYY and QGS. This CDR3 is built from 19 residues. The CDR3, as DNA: TGCGCTCTTGGGGAACTAGAGTACCTGCGATTAGCTGCAATAAGGGGTCTCATCTTT. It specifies CALGELEYLRLAAIRGLIF.

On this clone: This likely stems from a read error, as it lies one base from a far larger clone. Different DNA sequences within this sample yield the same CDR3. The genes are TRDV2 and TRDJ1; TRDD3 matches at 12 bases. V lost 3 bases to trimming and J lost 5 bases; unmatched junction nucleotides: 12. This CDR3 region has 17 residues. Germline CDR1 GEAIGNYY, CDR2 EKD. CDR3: CACDPLGDTISTDKLIF. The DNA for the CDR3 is TGTGCCTGTGACCCACTGGGGGATACAATCTCCACAGATAAACTCATCTTT.

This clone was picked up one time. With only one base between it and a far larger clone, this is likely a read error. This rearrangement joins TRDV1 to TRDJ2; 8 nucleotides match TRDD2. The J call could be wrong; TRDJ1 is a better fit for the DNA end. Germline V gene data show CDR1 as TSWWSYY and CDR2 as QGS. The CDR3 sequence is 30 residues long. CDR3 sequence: CALGEQGPSPSYPWKGYWGFTPTYTVKLIF. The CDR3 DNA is TGTGCTCTTGGGGAACAAGGGCCCTCGCCTTCCTATCCGTGGAAGGGCTATTGGGGGTTCACGCCCACATACACCGTTAAACTCATCTTT.

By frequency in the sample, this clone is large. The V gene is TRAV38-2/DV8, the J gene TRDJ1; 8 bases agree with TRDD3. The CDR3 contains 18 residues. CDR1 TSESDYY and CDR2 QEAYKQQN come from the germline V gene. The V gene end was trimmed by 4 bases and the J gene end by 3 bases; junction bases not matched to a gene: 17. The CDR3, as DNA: TGTGCTTATAGGGACCCCTTCCCCACCGGTGGGGGATCCGATAAACTCATCTTT. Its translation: CAYRDPFPTGGGSDKLIF.

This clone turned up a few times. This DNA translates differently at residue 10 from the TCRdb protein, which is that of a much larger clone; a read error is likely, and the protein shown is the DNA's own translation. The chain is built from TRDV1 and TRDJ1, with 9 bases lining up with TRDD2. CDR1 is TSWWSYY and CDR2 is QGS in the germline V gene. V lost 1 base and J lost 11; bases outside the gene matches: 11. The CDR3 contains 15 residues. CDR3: CALGEPAFLQLELIF. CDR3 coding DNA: TGTGCTCTTGGGGAACCGGCCTTCCTACAGTTAGAGCTCATCTTT.

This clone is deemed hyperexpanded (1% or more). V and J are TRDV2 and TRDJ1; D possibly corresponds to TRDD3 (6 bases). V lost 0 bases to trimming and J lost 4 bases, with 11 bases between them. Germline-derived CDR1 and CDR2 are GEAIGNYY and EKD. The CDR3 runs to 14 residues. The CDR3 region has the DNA TGTGCCTGTGACACCCTACTGGGAGGCGATAAACTCATCTTT. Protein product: CACDTLLGGDKLIF.

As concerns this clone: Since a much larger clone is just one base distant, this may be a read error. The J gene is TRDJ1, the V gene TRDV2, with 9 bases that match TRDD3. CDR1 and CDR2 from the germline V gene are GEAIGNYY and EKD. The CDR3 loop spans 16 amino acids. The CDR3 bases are TGTGCCTGTGACACCGGCTGGGGGATCAGCACCGATAAACGCATCTTT. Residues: CACDTGWGISTDKRIF.

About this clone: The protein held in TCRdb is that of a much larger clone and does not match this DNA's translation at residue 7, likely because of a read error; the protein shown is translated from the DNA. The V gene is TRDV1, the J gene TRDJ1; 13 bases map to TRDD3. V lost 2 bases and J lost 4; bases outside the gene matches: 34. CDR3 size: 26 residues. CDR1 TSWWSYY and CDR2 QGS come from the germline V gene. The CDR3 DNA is TGTGCTCTTGGGGAATCGTCCCCCTACCACCCCCCTCACTGGGGGATACGCGGCATACCTCTCGATAAACTCATCTTT. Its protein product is CALGESSPYHPPHWGIRGIPLDKLIF.

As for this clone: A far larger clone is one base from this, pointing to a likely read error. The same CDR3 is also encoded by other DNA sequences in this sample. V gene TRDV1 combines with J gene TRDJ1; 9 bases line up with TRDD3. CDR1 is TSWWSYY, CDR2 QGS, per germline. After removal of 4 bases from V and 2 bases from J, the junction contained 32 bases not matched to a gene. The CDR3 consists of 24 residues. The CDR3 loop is CALGVSPLGPGDTSTPPYTDKLIF. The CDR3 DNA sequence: TGTGCTCTTGGGGTGTCCCCCCTTGGCCCTGGGGATACGAGTACCCCTCCGTATACCGATAAACTCATCTTT.

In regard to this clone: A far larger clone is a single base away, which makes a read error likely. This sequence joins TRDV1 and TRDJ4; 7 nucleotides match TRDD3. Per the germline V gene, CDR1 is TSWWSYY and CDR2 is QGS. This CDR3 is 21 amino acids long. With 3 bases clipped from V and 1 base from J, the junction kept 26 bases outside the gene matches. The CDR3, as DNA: TGTGCTCTTGGGGAGGCGAGGCGTTCTCTCCTAAAGTACTGGGGAGGCAGACCCCTGATCTTT. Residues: CALGEARRSLLKYWGGRPLIF.